This T cell receptor beta chain was profiled in a study of blood T cell repertoires in COVID-19. Overall study: Sites in the United States, Italy and Spain provided acute and convalescent COVID-19 samples.

Measured with immunoSEQ multiplex PCR; TCRdb has only the in-frame clones, and not every one. The sample contains about 58,000 clones, 90% to 95% of which appear only once. Trimming cost V 2 bases and J 12 bases, with 17 bases left between them. CDR1 is MNHNS, CDR2 SASEGT, per germline. The CDR3 has 13 amino acids. This clone was counted once. The chain combines TRBV6-1 with TRBJ2-7, with D maybe TRBD2 (5 bases). The sequenced sample was peripheral blood. The receptor was derived from a man aged 50 to 59 with active COVID-19. Written as DNA, the CDR3 is TGTGCCAGCAGTGAAACTACTACTAGTTTACGGTACTTC. It is translated as CASSETTTSLRYF.